This passage covers 25 T cell receptor beta chains from one sample sequenced in a study of regulatory T cells in long-lasting Graves disease. The time point denotes: persistent/refractory GD, antithyroid drugs over 5 years with positive TRAb. The authors made the TCR library using RNA they extracted from PBMCs. Building of the TCR beta libraries involved iRepertoire HTBI primers and Arm-PCR of CDR3 regions. TCRdb reprocessed the multiplex PCR reads with MiXCR, giving one entry per CDR3 protein. This repertoire shows about 470,000 distinct CDR3 sequences, 20% found once; its top ten account for 6.5% to 10%. Here the sequenced sample was peripheral blood mononuclear cells (PBMCs), taken when the disease was refractory, from a patient treated with antithyroid drugs. The origin of the receptors is a female donor with Graves disease.

This clonotype has a handful of counts. This chain uses TRBV5-1 with TRBJ2-7; unclear D gene. V lost 3 bases, J lost 0 bases, and 10 bases lay in between. Germline V lookup: CDR1 SGHRS, CDR2 YFSETQ. The CDR3 is 14 residues long. The CDR3 bases are TGCGCCAGCAGCTCGGGTAGGATCTCCTACGAGCAGTACTTC. The encoded protein is CASSSGRISYEQYF.

This clonotype has ten or more counts. The junction and the germline gene differ at one end; a read error may be behind it. The V and J genes are TRBV6-5 and TRBJ1-1; tentative D call: TRBD1 (5 bases). The germline CDR1 and CDR2 sequences are MNHEY and SVGAGI. The CDR3 totals 14 residues. The CDR3 bases are TGTGCCAGCAGTTACCGGGACGCGGGCACTGGAGCTTTCTTT. Protein product: CASSYRDAGTGAFF.

This clonotype was seen at least ten times. The junction and the germline gene differ at one end; a read error may be behind it. This chain joins TRBV5-1 and TRBJ2-7; 7 bases fit TRBD2. This CDR3 is built from 14 residues. Germline values: CDR1 SGHRS, CDR2 YFSETQ. As DNA, the CDR3 is TGTGCCAGCAGCTTGGGTCTAGCGGACTACGAGCAGTACTTC. It codes for CASSLGLADYEQYF.

There are many counts of this clonotype. This chain joins TRBV6-1 and TRBJ1-1, with 9 nucleotides matching TRBD1. The CDR3 spans 16 residues. The germline V gene encodes CDR1 MNHNS and CDR2 SASEGT. Unmatched junction bases numbered 8, after V lost 1 base and J lost 5 bases. As DNA, the CDR3 is TGTGCCAGCAGTGAAGTGCGGACAGGGGCAAGGACTGAAGCTTTCTTT. Its translation: CASSEVRTGARTEAFF.

Concerning this clonotype: The conserved final phenylalanine or tryptophan is absent from the CDR3, which likely points to a read error. The rearrangement joins TRBV2 to TRBJ1-1, with D possibly being TRBD1 (5 bases). CDR3 length: 15 amino acids. The germline V and J ends were trimmed by 2 bases and 2 bases, with 12 bases remaining between them. Germline-derived CDR1 and CDR2 are SNHLY and FYNNEI. For the CDR3, the DNA is TGTGCCAGCAGTGAAAGGGCGGGGGACAACACTGAAGCTTTCTCT. This sequence encodes CASSERAGDNTEAFS.

In nucleotides, the CDR3 is TGCGCCAGCCAGGGCGGGAGATTTGACACCGGGGAGCTGTTTTTT. Its translation is CASQGGRFDTGELFF. The V gene is TRBV4-1, the J gene TRBJ2-2, with 7 bases fitting TRBD2. CDR3 length: 15 residues. CDR1 MGHRA and CDR2 YSYEKL come from the germline V gene. Germline trimming cut 8 bases from V and 3 bases from J; bases unmatched to any gene: 9.

V is TRBV6-2 or TRBV6-3 and J is TRBJ1-1, with a weak D call TRBD1 (6 bases). The length of the CDR3 is 16 residues. The germline V gene has CDR1 MNHEY and CDR2 SVGEGT. The V and J ends lost 2 bases and 4 bases respectively, with 17 bases between them. CDR3 protein: CASSYEVGGGGTEAFF. CDR3 nucleotide sequence: TGTGCCAGCAGTTACGAGGTCGGAGGGGGAGGCACTGAAGCTTTCTTT.

This clonotype was picked up a small number of times. This rearrangement joins TRBV28 to TRBJ2-1, with D possibly matching TRBD2 (6 bases). V lost 6 bases, J lost 2 bases, and 20 bases lay in between. This CDR3 comprises 17 residues. CDR1 and CDR2 from the germline V gene are MDHEN and SYDVKM. The CDR3 region is CASRTKTGGPTYNEQFF. CDR3 DNA sequence: TGTGCCAGCAGGACGAAAACCGGAGGGCCTACCTACAATGAGCAGTTCTTC.

In its sample, this clonotype was seen a few times. In nucleotides, the CDR3 is TGCAGCGTTGATTCTAAGGACAGGGGATTATACGAGCAGTACTTC. This codes for CSVDSKDRGLYEQYF. The V and J genes are TRBV29-1 and TRBJ2-7, with 9 bases fitting TRBD1. Trimming took 3 bases from V and 4 from J; bases not matched to a gene: 10. Germline CDR1 SQVTM, CDR2 ANQGSEA. The CDR3 has 15 amino acids.

The J gene is TRBJ1-1, the V gene TRBV6-1; D may be TRBD1 (6 bases). The CDR3 covers 13 residues. Trimming removed 8 bases at V and 7 bases at J, with 17 bases between. Germline V gives CDR1 MNHNS, CDR2 SASEGT. CDR3 residues: CASLVWGASEAFF. CDR3 DNA: TGTGCCAGCCTAGTCTGGGGGGCCAGTGAAGCTTTCTTT.

This clonotype has a handful of counts. The CDR3 DNA reads TGTGCCAGCAGTTACTTCTCGGGTCAGGGAGGCAATCAGCCCCAGCATTTT. Encoded protein: CASSYFSGQGGNQPQHF. The V gene is TRBV6-2 or TRBV6-3, the J gene TRBJ1-5; weak D call: TRBD1 (5 bases). With 1 base removed from V and 2 bases from J, the gap between germline ends came to 15 bases. Germline V lookup: CDR1 MNHEY, CDR2 SVGEGT. The CDR3 is 17 amino acids.

This chain joins TRBV4-1 and TRBJ1-1; D remains ambiguous. The CDR3 runs to 15 residues. V dropped 1 base and J dropped 3 bases, with 12 bases sitting between them. From germline, CDR1 is MGHRA and CDR2 YSYEKL. The CDR3 sequence: CASSQVFGGHTEAFF. The DNA of the CDR3 is TGCGCCAGCAGCCAAGTTTTTGGCGGTCACACTGAAGCTTTCTTT.

This clonotype came up many times. This rearrangement joins TRBV15 to TRBJ1-1; D is unclear. V lost 1 base and J 4 bases, leaving 19 bases between the germline ends. Germline CDR1 reads LNHNV; CDR2 reads YYDKDF (reference sequence). This CDR3 is built from 17 residues. CDR3 sequence (DNA): TGTGCCACCAGCAGAGCCCGCCTAGCGCTCAGCGGCACTGAAGCTTTCTTT. Amino acids: CATSRARLALSGTEAFF.

A few counts support this clonotype. The CDR3 protein is CASSVAEPYEQYF. CDR3 coding DNA: TGTGCCAGCAGCGTAGCGGAACCCTACGAGCAGTACTTC. The rearrangement joins TRBV9 to TRBJ2-7; D is unresolved. CDR3 length: 13 residues. Per the germline V gene, CDR1 is SGDLS and CDR2 is YYNGEE. The V and J ends lost 0 bases and 2 bases respectively, with 6 bases between them.

The V gene is TRBV3-1, the J gene TRBJ1-5, with TRBD1 as a possible D gene (6 bases). This CDR3 comprises 16 residues. Germline assignment: CDR1 LGHDT and CDR2 YNNKEL (reference sequence). V was shortened by 0 bases and J by 0 bases, with 9 bases between the two germline ends. The CDR3 bases are TGTGCCAGCAGCCAAGAGGGGGCAGGTAGCAATCAGCCCCAGCATTTT. Translating gives CASSQEGAGSNQPQHF. The whole variable domain, remainder taken from reference TRBV3-1 and TRBJ1-5, is DTAVSQTPKYLVTQMGNDKSIKCEQNLGHDTMYWYKQDSKKFLKIMFSYNNKELIINETVPNRFSPKSPDKAHLNLHINSLELGDSAVYFCASSQEGAGSNQPQHFGDGTRLSIL.

The chain uses TRBV7-9 and TRBJ1-2, with D possibly matching TRBD1 (6 bases). The CDR3 loop spans 15 amino acids. V shed 4 bases and J shed 3 bases, with 15 bases lying between them. Per the germline V gene, CDR1 is SEHNR and CDR2 is FQNEAQ (reference sequence). The CDR3 sequence: CASSSQGPSDYGYTF. The CDR3 region has the DNA TGTGCCAGCAGCTCTCAGGGGCCTTCAGACTATGGCTACACCTTC.

This clonotype was counted a single time. CDR3 protein: CASSLNRRADTSYEQYF. In nucleotides, the CDR3 is TGTGCCAGCAGCTTAAATCGGCGGGCCGACACCTCCTACGAGCAGTACTTC. V is TRBV7-9 and J is TRBJ2-7; D may be TRBD2 (5 bases). V lost 2 bases, J lost 0 bases, and 17 bases lay in between. This CDR3 comprises 17 residues. CDR1 is SEHNR and CDR2 is FQNEAQ in the germline V gene (reference sequence).

A note on this clonotype: One end of the junction fails to match germline, which may point to a read error. The chain has TRBV7-8 and TRBJ2-2; possible D gene TRBD2, 5 bases. This CDR3 spans 18 amino acids. Germline CDR1 SGHVS, CDR2 FQNEAQ. CDR3 nucleotides: TGTGCCAGCAGCCATCCCGTTCGGACCCTAGGAAGGACCGGGGAGCTGTCTTTT. Its translation is CASSHPVRTLGRTGELSF.

This clonotype was seen only a few times. V usage is TRBV9 and J usage is TRBJ2-7; D is unresolved. Per germline, CDR1 SGDLS and CDR2 YYNGEE. The CDR3 runs to 13 residues. V lost 4 bases to trimming and J lost 1 base, with 9 bases between them. CDR3 nucleotides: TGTGCCAGCAGCTCCCACGGGTCCTACGAGCAGTACTTC. Translated: CASSSHGSYEQYF.

Of note for this clonotype: The conserved closing phenylalanine or tryptophan is absent in this CDR3, likely reflecting a read error. V usage is TRBV24-1 and J usage is TRBJ1-5, with D tentatively TRBD1 (6 bases). V was shortened by 5 bases and J by 1 base, with 14 bases between the two germline ends. CDR1 and CDR2 (germline): KGHDR, SFDVKD. The length of the CDR3 is 16 residues. The CDR3 DNA reads TGTGCCACCAGTGGGGGGGGCAGGGGAAGCAATCAGCCCCAGCATCTT. It translates to CATSGGGRGSNQPQHL.

The chain couples TRBV6-1 to TRBJ2-1; D might be TRBD2 (5 bases). This CDR3 contains 13 residues. The germline V gene has CDR1 MNHNS and CDR2 SASEGT. V lost 6 bases to trimming and J lost 8 bases, with 14 bases between them. The CDR3 nucleotides read TGTGCCAGCAGCTATGGGAGAGGATATGAGCAGTTCTTC. Protein sequence: CASSYGRGYEQFF.

The chain carries TRBV7-3 and TRBJ1-5, with D possibly matching TRBD1 (5 bases). The CDR3 covers 15 residues. Trimming stripped 5 bases from V and 1 base from J, with 12 bases between. CDR1 is SGHTA, CDR2 FQGTGA, per germline. The DNA for the CDR3 is TGTGCCAGCAGCCAGTACCGGGACAGCAATCAGCCCCAGCATTTT. Translation: CASSQYRDSNQPQHF.

The CDR3 nucleotides read TGTGCCAGCAGCTTAGGACGCTCGACCGCTGAGCAGTTCTTC. It is translated as CASSLGRSTAEQFF. J is TRBJ2-1 and V is TRBV7-9; D gene ambiguous. The germline V gene encodes CDR1 SEHNR and CDR2 FQNEAQ (reference sequence). V shed 1 base and J shed 9 bases, with 13 bases lying between them. This CDR3 is 14 amino acids long. The full variable domain, in which reference TRBV7-9 and TRBJ2-1 provide the parts outside the CDR3, is DTGVSQNPRHKITKRGQNVTFRCDPISEHNRLYWYRQTLGQGPEFLTYFQNEAQLEKSRLLSDRFSAERPKGSFSTLEIQRTEQGDSAMYLCASSLGRSTAEQFFGPGTRLTVL.

The V gene is TRBV5-1, the J gene TRBJ2-5; D gene unclear. Germline V lookup: CDR1 SGHRS, CDR2 YFSETQ. With 3 bases removed from V and 1 base from J, the gap between germline ends came to 16 bases. The CDR3 covers 16 residues. The CDR3 region has the DNA TGCGCCAGCAGCTCGTTCGAGGTTGGGTCCCAAGAGACCCAGTACTTC. Amino acids: CASSSFEVGSQETQYF.

This clonotype occurred many times. The gene calls are TRBV9 and TRBJ2-2; unclear D gene. Trimming took off 3 bases at V and 0 bases at J, with 6 bases between the two ends. Germline V gives CDR1 SGDLS, CDR2 YYNGEE. This CDR3 has 14 residues. CDR3 sequence: CASSAEANTGELFF. DNA of the CDR3: TGTGCCAGCAGCGCTGAAGCGAACACCGGGGAGCTGTTTTTT.